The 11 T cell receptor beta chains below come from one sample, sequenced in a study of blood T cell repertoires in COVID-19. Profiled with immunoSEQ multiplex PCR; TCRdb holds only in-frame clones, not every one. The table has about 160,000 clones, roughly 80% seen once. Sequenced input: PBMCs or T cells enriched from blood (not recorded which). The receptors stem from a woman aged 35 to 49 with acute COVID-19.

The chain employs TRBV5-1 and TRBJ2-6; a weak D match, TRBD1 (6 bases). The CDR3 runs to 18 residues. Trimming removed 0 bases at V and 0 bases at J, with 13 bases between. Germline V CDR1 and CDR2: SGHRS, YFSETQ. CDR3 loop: CASSLGGTYSSGANVLTF. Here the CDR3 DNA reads TGCGCCAGCAGCTTGGGGGGGACATATAGCTCTGGGGCCAACGTCCTGACTTTC.

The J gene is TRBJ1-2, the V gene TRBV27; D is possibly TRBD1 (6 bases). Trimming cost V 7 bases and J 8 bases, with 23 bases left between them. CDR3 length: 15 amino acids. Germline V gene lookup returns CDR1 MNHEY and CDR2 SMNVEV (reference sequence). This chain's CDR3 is CASMEHGGATKGYTF. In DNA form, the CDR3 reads TGTGCCAGCATGGAGCATGGGGGCGCGACGAAAGGCTACACCTTC.

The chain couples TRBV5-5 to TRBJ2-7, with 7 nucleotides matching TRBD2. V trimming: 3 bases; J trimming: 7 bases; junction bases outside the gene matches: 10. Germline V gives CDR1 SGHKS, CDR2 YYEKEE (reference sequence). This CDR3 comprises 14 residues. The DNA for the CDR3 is TGTGCCAGCAGCTCTATTGGGGGGGAGCGGGAGCAGTACGTC. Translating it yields CASSSIGGEREQYV.

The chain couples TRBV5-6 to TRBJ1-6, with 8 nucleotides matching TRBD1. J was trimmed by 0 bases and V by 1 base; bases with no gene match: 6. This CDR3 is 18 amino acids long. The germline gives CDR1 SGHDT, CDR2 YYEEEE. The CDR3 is CASSLNRGLSSYNSPLHF. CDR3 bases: TGTGCCAGCAGCTTGAACAGGGGGTTAAGCTCCTATAATTCACCCCTCCACTTT.

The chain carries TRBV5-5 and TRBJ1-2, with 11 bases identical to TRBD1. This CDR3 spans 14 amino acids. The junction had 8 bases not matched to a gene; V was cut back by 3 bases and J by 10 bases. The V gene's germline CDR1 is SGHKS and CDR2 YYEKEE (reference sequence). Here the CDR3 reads CASSSDRGLVAYTF. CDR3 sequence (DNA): TGTGCCAGCAGCTCGGACAGGGGGCTGGTCGCCTACACCTTC.

CDR3 sequence reads: CASSQDLGVAGNQETQYF. For the CDR3, the DNA is TGTGCCAGCAGCCAAGATCTGGGTGTGGCAGGGAATCAAGAGACCCAGTACTTC. The gene calls are TRBV3-1 (or the pseudogene TRBV3-2) and TRBJ2-5, with D tentatively TRBD1 (5 bases). This CDR3 has 18 residues. Germline CDR1 reads LGHDT; CDR2 reads YNNKEL (reference sequence). Trimming took off 0 bases at V and 2 bases at J, with 19 bases between the two ends.

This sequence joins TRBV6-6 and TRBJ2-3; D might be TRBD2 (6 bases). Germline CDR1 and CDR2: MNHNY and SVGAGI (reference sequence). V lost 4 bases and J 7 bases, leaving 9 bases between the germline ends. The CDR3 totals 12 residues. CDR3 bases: TGTGCCAGCAGTTTACTAGCTTATACGCAGTATTTT. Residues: CASSLLAYTQYF.

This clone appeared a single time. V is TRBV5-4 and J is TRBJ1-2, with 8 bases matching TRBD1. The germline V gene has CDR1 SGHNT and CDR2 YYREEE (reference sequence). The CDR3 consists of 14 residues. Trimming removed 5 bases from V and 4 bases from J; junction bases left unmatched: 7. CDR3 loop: CASRGFGQGYGYTF. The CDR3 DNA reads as TGTGCCAGCAGGGGATTCGGACAGGGCTATGGCTACACCTTC.

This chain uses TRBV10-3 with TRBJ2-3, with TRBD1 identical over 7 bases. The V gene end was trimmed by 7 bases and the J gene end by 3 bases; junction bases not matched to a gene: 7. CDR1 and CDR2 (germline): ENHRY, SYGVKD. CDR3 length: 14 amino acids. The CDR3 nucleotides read TGTGCCATCAAGAACACAGGGGAGACAGATACGCAGTATTTT. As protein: CAIKNTGETDTQYF.

CDR3 residues: CASSLARGAYNEQFF. DNA of the CDR3: TGTGCCAGCAGCTTAGCCAGGGGGGCCTACAATGAGCAGTTCTTC. The chain uses TRBV13 and TRBJ2-1; TRBD1 might be the D (7 bases). In germline, CDR1 is PRHDT, CDR2 FYEKMQ (reference sequence). V was cut by 1 base and J by 2 bases, with 9 bases left in between. This CDR3 spans 15 amino acids.

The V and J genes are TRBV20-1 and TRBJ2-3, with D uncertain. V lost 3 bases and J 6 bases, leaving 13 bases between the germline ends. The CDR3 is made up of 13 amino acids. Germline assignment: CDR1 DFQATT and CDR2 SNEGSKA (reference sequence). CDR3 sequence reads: CSASHPQRDTQYF. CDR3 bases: TGCAGTGCTAGTCACCCCCAGCGCGATACGCAGTATTTT.